The next 29 T cell receptor beta chains were all read from a single sample in a study of blood T cell repertoires in COVID-19. Some clones are missing from TCRdb's copy, which holds only in-frame ones; the method was immunoSEQ multiplex PCR. The table lists 200,000 to 250,000 clones, 87% of them singletons. The specimen sequenced was PBMCs or T cells enriched from blood (not recorded which). The receptors derive from a man aged 30-40 years who had recovered from COVID-19.

The genes are TRBV14 and TRBJ2-1; D is possibly TRBD2 (5 bases). Germline V CDR1 and CDR2: SGHDN, FVKESK. The CDR3 loop spans 15 amino acids. Trimming took off 3 bases at V and 10 bases at J, with 19 bases between the two ends. This CDR3 reads CASSHRRELGNEQFF. The CDR3, as DNA: TGTGCCAGCAGCCACAGAAGGGAGTTAGGAAACGAGCAGTTCTTC.

The chain employs TRBV10-3 and TRBJ2-6; 9 bases are a match to TRBD1. Trimming removed 2 bases from V and 2 bases from J; junction bases left unmatched: 4. CDR3 length: 17 amino acids. Germline-derived CDR1 and CDR2 are ENHRY and SYGVKD. CDR3 in amino acids: CAISERDRVAGANVLTF. The CDR3 DNA follows: TGTGCCATCAGTGAGAGGGACAGGGTGGCTGGGGCCAACGTCCTGACTTTC.

There are a few counts of this clone. The J gene is TRBJ2-7, the V gene TRBV28; 9 bases line up with TRBD2. Germline V gene lookup returns CDR1 MDHEN and CDR2 SYDVKM. This CDR3 is 15 amino acids long. The V and J ends lost 6 bases and 4 bases, in that order; junction bases with no gene match: 10. Written as DNA, the CDR3 is TGTGCCAGCAGACATCCCTGGCGGGGGGGGTACGAGCAGTACTTC. This gives the protein CASRHPWRGGYEQYF.

V and J are TRBV4-1 and TRBJ2-2; 9 bases map to TRBD1. This CDR3 region has 14 residues. CDR1 MGHRA and CDR2 YSYEKL come from the germline V gene. Trimming at V came to 0 bases and at J to 10 bases, leaving 3 bases not matched to a gene. CDR3 DNA: TGCGCCAGCAGCCAAGAGGGACAGGGAAAGGAGCTGTTTTTT. This encodes CASSQEGQGKELFF.

The chain is built from TRBV7-2 and TRBJ1-5, with D perhaps matching TRBD1 (6 bases). The CDR3 runs to 14 residues. CDR1 and CDR2 (germline): SGHTA, FQGNSA. The germline V and J ends were trimmed by 5 bases and 7 bases, with 15 bases remaining between them. The CDR3, as DNA: TGTGCCAGCAGCCCCCAGGGGTTAGGGCAGCCCCAGCATTTT. Its translation: CASSPQGLGQPQHF.

The rearrangement uses TRBV19 and TRBJ2-2; 10 nucleotides match TRBD1. J was trimmed by 7 bases and V by 7 bases; bases with no gene match: 15. This CDR3 is built from 17 residues. Per germline, CDR1 LNHDA and CDR2 SQIVND (reference sequence). The CDR3 here is CASTLGYGQGVVGELFF. The CDR3 nucleotides read TGTGCCAGTACCCTAGGTTATGGACAGGGGGTAGTCGGGGAGCTGTTTTTT.

The sample holds one count of this clone. The chain carries TRBV5-4 and TRBJ2-7, with 12 positions matching TRBD2. With V trimmed by 4 bases and J by 1 base, 9 bases remained unmatched. Germline loops: CDR1 SGHNT, CDR2 YYREEE (reference sequence). This CDR3 has 17 residues. CDR3 residues: CASSPDPGLAGSYEQYF. CDR3 DNA: TGTGCCAGCAGCCCGGACCCCGGACTAGCGGGGTCCTACGAGCAGTACTTC.

In its sample, this clone was seen once. V and J are TRBV25-1 and TRBJ2-5; a possible D gene is TRBD2 (5 bases). CDR1 MGHDK and CDR2 SYGVNS come from the germline V gene. The CDR3 runs to 11 residues. V was pared by 8 bases and J by 5 bases, with 9 bases between. The CDR3: CASRTWETQYF. CDR3 nucleotides: TGTGCCAGCCGGACTTGGGAGACCCAGTACTTC.

J is TRBJ1-2 and V is TRBV4-1; no clear D. Germline loops: CDR1 MGHRA, CDR2 YSYEKL. V was cut by 5 bases and J by 2 bases, with 9 bases left in between. This CDR3 contains 13 residues. CDR3 protein: CASSFTENYGYTF. The CDR3 DNA sequence: TGCGCCAGCAGCTTCACAGAGAACTATGGCTACACCTTC.

The CDR3 bases are TGTGCCAGCAGCTTAGGGGGCGCGACCTACGAGCAGTACTTC. Its protein product is CASSLGGATYEQYF. The chain links TRBV7-2 to TRBJ2-7, with D possibly matching TRBD1 (5 bases). CDR3 length equals 14 residues. V gave up 1 base and J gave up 2 bases, with 9 bases separating them. Looked up from germline, CDR1 is SGHTA and CDR2 is FQGNSA.

V is TRBV5-1 and J is TRBJ2-5, with 8 bases that match TRBD2. This CDR3 comprises 16 residues. V lost 1 base and J lost 5; bases outside the gene matches: 10. Germline CDR1 is SGHRS and CDR2 is YFSETQ. The CDR3 nucleotides read TGCGCCAGCAGCTTGCTCTCCGGGACTAGGGATGAGACCCAGTACTTC. This gives the protein CASSLLSGTRDETQYF.

This clone was detected once. The rearrangement links TRBV7-9 to TRBJ1-2; TRBD1 matches 7 bases. CDR1 and CDR2 (germline): SEHNR, FQNEAQ (reference sequence). The V gene end was trimmed by 2 bases and the J gene end by 6 bases; junction bases not matched to a gene: 3. CDR3 size: 13 residues. The CDR3 sequence: CASSLLQGHGYTF. The DNA for the CDR3 is TGTGCCAGCAGCTTACTACAGGGGCATGGCTACACCTTC.

J is TRBJ2-5 and V is TRBV30; D is uncertain. CDR3 size: 12 residues. In germline, CDR1 is GTSNPN, CDR2 SVGIG (reference sequence). The ends were cut back, 4 bases at V and 6 bases at J, with 12 bases in the middle. The CDR3 sequence: CAWNLRGKTQYF. In DNA form, the CDR3 reads TGTGCCTGGAACCTCCGAGGAAAGACCCAGTACTTC.

The CDR3 sequence is CASSLYGTGENSPLHF. CDR3 nucleotide sequence: TGTGCCAGCAGCTTATATGGGACAGGAGAAAATTCACCCCTCCACTTT. The rearrangement links TRBV7-6 to TRBJ1-6; 8 nucleotides align to TRBD1. Germline CDR1 SGHVS, CDR2 FNYEAQ. J was trimmed by 7 bases and V by 2 bases; bases with no gene match: 7. The CDR3 length is 16 residues.

V gene TRBV3-1 (or the pseudogene TRBV3-2) combines with J gene TRBJ2-5, with 7 nucleotides matching TRBD1. After removal of 5 bases from V and 4 bases from J, the junction contained 10 bases not matched to a gene. The CDR3 consists of 15 residues. Germline loops: CDR1 LGHDT, CDR2 YNNKEL (reference sequence). CDR3 DNA sequence: TGTGCCAGCAGCAACCGGGACAGCAGACGAGAGACCCAGTACTTC. Amino acid sequence: CASSNRDSRRETQYF.

V gene TRBV18 combines with J gene TRBJ2-7, with D perhaps matching TRBD1 (6 bases). The CDR3 loop spans 13 amino acids. Trimming took 2 bases from V and 4 from J, leaving 9 bases between them. Germline CDR1 reads KGHSH; CDR2 reads LQKENI. CDR3 in DNA: TGTGCCAGCTCACCATACCAGGGGTACGAGCAGTACTTC. It is translated as CASSPYQGYEQYF.

In DNA form, the CDR3 reads TGTGCCAGCAGTTTTTCTAACGAAGAGACCCAGTACTTC. Translating it yields CASSFSNEETQYF. The chain carries TRBV28 and TRBJ2-5; D ambiguous. The V gene's germline CDR1 is MDHEN and CDR2 SYDVKM. The CDR3 has 13 amino acids. V lost 3 bases and J 3 bases, leaving 8 bases between the germline ends.

This chain connects TRBV10-3 to TRBJ1-5, with D unresolved. Trimming stripped 8 bases from V and 7 bases from J, with 6 bases between. The CDR3 length is 10 residues. CDR1 ENHRY and CDR2 SYGVKD come from the germline V gene. This CDR3 reads CAIGEQPQHF. As DNA, the CDR3 is TGTGCCATCGGAGAGCAGCCCCAGCATTTT.

The CDR3 reads CASSQIRPMNTEAFF. CDR3 sequence (DNA): TGCGCCAGCAGCCAAATCAGGCCAATGAACACTGAAGCTTTCTTT. This chain joins TRBV4-1 and TRBJ1-1; D is unresolved. The CDR3 totals 15 residues. The germline gives CDR1 MGHRA, CDR2 YSYEKL. Trimming left V 2 bases short and J 0 bases short, with 10 bases between.

This chain joins TRBV9 and TRBJ1-2; D unresolved. The CDR3 sequence is 13 residues long. Germline V gives CDR1 SGDLS, CDR2 YYNGEE. V was pared by 3 bases and J by 5 bases, with 11 bases between. CDR3 DNA sequence: TGTGCCAGCAGCGGTGGGGAGAGATATGGCTACACCTTC. Protein product: CASSGGERYGYTF.

This clone was picked up one time. This chain joins TRBV9 and TRBJ2-5, with D tentatively TRBD2 (5 bases). Trimming removed 0 bases from V and 7 bases from J, with 13 bases in between. Per germline, CDR1 SGDLS and CDR2 YYNGEE. The CDR3 sequence is 14 residues long. The CDR3 here is CASSVGESWGTQYF. The CDR3 region has the DNA TGTGCCAGCAGCGTAGGGGAGAGTTGGGGGACCCAGTACTTC.

V is TRBV6-1 and J is TRBJ1-5; TRBD1 is a possible D gene (5 bases). Germline values: CDR1 MNHNS, CDR2 SASEGT. This CDR3 is 15 amino acids long. Trimming shortened V by 0 bases and J by 6 bases, and 12 bases separated the two germline ends. DNA of the CDR3: TGTGCCAGCAGTGAAGCGGAGGGTAGGGGTCAGCCCCAGCATTTT. It yields the protein CASSEAEGRGQPQHF.

This clone occurred a few times. The V gene is TRBV29-1, the J gene TRBJ2-3; possible D gene TRBD2, 6 bases. Between the trimmed V and J ends, which lost 4 bases and 6 bases, there was a span of 11 bases. The CDR3 is 12 residues long. CDR1 and CDR2 (germline): SQVTM, ANQGSEA. The CDR3 reads CSVVGGTDTQYF. CDR3 nucleotide sequence: TGCAGCGTTGTGGGGGGTACCGATACGCAGTATTTT.

The chain joins TRBV10-3 to TRBJ1-3; D possibly corresponds to TRBD1 (6 bases). The CDR3 length is 16 residues. Germline CDR1 is ENHRY and CDR2 is SYGVKD. Trimming left V 0 bases short and J 8 bases short, with 17 bases between. CDR3 sequence (DNA): TGTGCCATCAGTGAGTCACCAGCGGGGGCCGGGGACACCATATATTTT. This encodes CAISESPAGAGDTIYF.

The V call is TRBV10-3, the J call TRBJ1-1; 8 bases map to TRBD1. CDR1 and CDR2 (germline): ENHRY, SYGVKD. This CDR3 has 13 residues. V was clipped by 5 bases and J by 5 bases; unmatched bases: 4. CDR3 DNA: TGTGCCATCAGTCCTCAGGGGGCGACTGAAGCTTTCTTT. Protein sequence: CAISPQGATEAFF.

The chain couples TRBV28 to TRBJ2-7; a weak D match, TRBD2 (5 bases). This CDR3 is 12 amino acids long. The ends were cut back, 5 bases at V and 4 bases at J, with 9 bases in the middle. Looked up from germline, CDR1 is MDHEN and CDR2 is SYDVKM. The CDR3 here is CASSPPGYEQYF. DNA for the CDR3: TGTGCCAGCAGTCCCCCGGGGTACGAGCAGTACTTC.

This chain uses TRBV28 with TRBJ2-1; D perhaps matches TRBD1 (6 bases). The CDR3 covers 14 residues. Germline assignment: CDR1 MDHEN and CDR2 SYDVKM. Trimming removed 3 bases at V and 8 bases at J, with 14 bases between. The DNA for the CDR3 is TGTGCCAGCAGTTTTACCAGGGGAGAATATGAGCAGTTCTTC. Its translation: CASSFTRGEYEQFF.

This chain connects TRBV11-2 to TRBJ1-1; 8 nucleotides match TRBD1. V lost 1 base, J lost 4 bases, and 8 bases stayed unmatched. CDR1 and CDR2 from the germline V gene are SGHAT and FQNNGV. The CDR3 sequence is 16 residues long. This CDR3 reads CASSLGTGFFGTEAFF. DNA of the CDR3: TGTGCCAGCAGCTTAGGGACAGGGTTTTTTGGCACTGAAGCTTTCTTT. The complete variable domain, with remaining parts taken from reference TRBV11-2 and TRBJ1-1, reads EAGVAQSPRYKIIEKRQSVAFWCNPISGHATLYWYQQILGQGPKLLIQFQNNGVVDDSQLPKDRFSAERLKGVDSTLKIQPAKLEDSAVYLCASSLGTGFFGTEAFFGQGTRLTVV.

The V gene is TRBV7-8, the J gene TRBJ1-5; 9 nucleotides line up with TRBD1. V lost 1 base and J lost 4; bases outside the gene matches: 5. This CDR3 is built from 16 residues. Germline V gene data show CDR1 as SGHVS and CDR2 as FQNEAQ. In DNA form, the CDR3 reads TGTGCCAGCAGCTTAGATATGGGACAGGGTAATCAGCCCCAGCATTTT. Amino acids: CASSLDMGQGNQPQHF.